The 17 T cell receptor beta chains below were found in one sample sequenced in a study of blood T cell repertoires in COVID-19. Here immunoSEQ multiplex PCR was the method, and the copy in TCRdb shows in-frame clones only, minus some. The sample carries a few hundred thousand clones, about 91% recorded once. The specimen sequenced was peripheral blood. The receptors come from a woman aged 50 to 65 with COVID-19, enrolled during active disease.

The rearrangement links TRBV6-1 to TRBJ2-7; the match to TRBD1 covers 7 bases. J lost 0 bases, V lost 3 bases, and 11 bases had no gene match. The CDR3 contains 17 residues. Germline V gene lookup returns CDR1 MNHNS and CDR2 SASEGT. Here the CDR3 reads CASSDKPGQPSSYEQYF. DNA of the CDR3: TGTGCCAGCAGTGACAAGCCGGGACAGCCATCCTCCTACGAGCAGTACTTC.

The table lists this clone with a few counts. The CDR3 protein is CASSLQAFTDTQYF. The CDR3 DNA reads TGTGCCAGCAGTTTACAGGCCTTCACAGATACGCAGTATTTT. The chain links TRBV27 to TRBJ2-3; unclear D gene. The V and J ends lost 2 bases and 2 bases respectively, with 8 bases between them. Germline CDR1 reads MNHEY; CDR2 reads SMNVEV (reference sequence). CDR3 length: 14 amino acids.

The chain joins TRBV20-1 to TRBJ1-1, with 8 nucleotides matching TRBD1. V lost 3 bases to trimming and J lost 1 base; unmatched junction nucleotides: 16. The CDR3 sequence is 18 residues long. CDR1 and CDR2 (germline): DFQATT, SNEGSKA (reference sequence). This CDR3 reads CSASPSFSGTGGNTEAFF. CDR3 sequence (DNA): TGCAGTGCTAGTCCGAGTTTCTCCGGGACAGGCGGGAACACTGAAGCTTTCTTT.

The chain employs TRBV24-1 and TRBJ2-5, with a weak D call TRBD1 (5 bases). Germline CDR1 reads KGHDR; CDR2 reads SFDVKD. The CDR3 has 13 amino acids. V was clipped by 4 bases and J by 4 bases, with 9 bases between them. Here the CDR3 reads CATSDPDRETQYF. The CDR3 DNA follows: TGTGCCACCAGTGACCCTGACAGAGAGACCCAGTACTTC.

The chain uses TRBV14 and TRBJ2-1; D remains ambiguous. V lost 4 bases and J 10 bases, leaving 11 bases between the germline ends. This CDR3 contains 12 residues. The germline V gene has CDR1 SGHDN and CDR2 FVKESK. The chain's CDR3 is CASSLLPEEQFF. CDR3 bases: TGTGCCAGCAGCCTCCTTCCTGAGGAGCAGTTCTTC. Together with reference TRBV14 and TRBJ2-1, the CDR3 gives the full variable domain: EAGVTQFPSHSVIEKGQTVTLRCDPISGHDNLYWYRRVMGKEIKFLLHFVKESKQDESGMPNNRFLAERTGGTYSTLKVQPAELEDSGVYFCASSLLPEEQFFGPGTRLTVL.

This clone was seen once. The chain combines TRBV12-5 with TRBJ1-1; D is possibly TRBD1 (5 bases). The CDR3 is 16 amino acids. V was clipped by 4 bases and J by 5 bases, with 20 bases between them. CDR1 LGHNT and CDR2 FRNRAP come from the germline V gene. CDR3 protein: CASGSSPIGAGTEAFF. In DNA, the CDR3 is TGTGCTAGTGGTTCCAGCCCGATTGGGGCAGGAACTGAAGCTTTCTTT.

This CDR3 reads CASSLLGEGEKLFF. For the CDR3, the DNA is TGTGCCAGCAGCTTACTCGGGGAGGGGGAAAAACTGTTTTTT. The gene calls are TRBV7-9 and TRBJ1-4, with a weak D call TRBD1 (5 bases). CDR3 length equals 14 residues. Germline-derived CDR1 and CDR2 are SEHNR and FQNEAQ (reference sequence). The V end lost 2 bases, the J end lost 8 bases, and 12 bases lay between the germline ends. The full variable domain, completed using reference TRBV7-9 and TRBJ1-4, is DTGVSQNPRHKITKRGQNVTFRCDPISEHNRLYWYRQTLGQGPEFLTYFQNEAQLEKSRLLSDRFSAERPKGSFSTLEIQRTEQGDSAMYLCASSLLGEGEKLFFGSGTQLSVL.

This chain uses TRBV2 with TRBJ1-5; 8 positions match TRBD1. The junction had 3 bases not matched to a gene; V was cut back by 2 bases and J by 3 bases. The CDR3 consists of 15 residues. Germline CDR1 and CDR2: SNHLY and FYNNEI. In nucleotides, the CDR3 is TGTGCCAGCAGTGAACGGACAGGGAACAATCAGCCCCAGCATTTT. Protein product: CASSERTGNNQPQHF.

The V and J genes are TRBV15 and TRBJ2-7; perhaps TRBD1 as D (6 bases). Germline assignment: CDR1 LNHNV and CDR2 YYDKDF (reference sequence). V gave up 1 base and J gave up 5 bases, with 15 bases separating them. The CDR3 spans 15 residues. The CDR3, as DNA: TGTGCCACCAGCAGAGGGGGGCAGGTCGGCGACGAGCAGTACTTC. It encodes CATSRGGQVGDEQYF. Using reference TRBV15 and TRBJ2-7 for the parts outside the CDR3, the full variable domain is DAMVIQNPRYQVTQFGKPVTLSCSQTLNHNVMYWYQQKSSQAPKLLFHYYDKDFNNEADTPDNFQSRRPNTSFCFLDIRSPGLGDTAMYLCATSRGGQVGDEQYFGPGTRLTVT.

The CDR3 nucleotides read TGCGCCAGCAGCTTGGATGAATTCGGTCGCACAGATACGCAGTATTTT. This translates into CASSLDEFGRTDTQYF. This chain uses TRBV5-1 with TRBJ2-3; no clear D gene. Trimming removed 0 bases from V and 1 base from J, with 12 bases in between. From germline, CDR1 is SGHRS and CDR2 YFSETQ. This CDR3 contains 16 residues.

The gene calls are TRBV5-1 and TRBJ2-5; a weak D match, TRBD1 (6 bases). This CDR3 is built from 11 residues. Trimming cost V 4 bases and J 5 bases, with 6 bases left between them. The germline gives CDR1 SGHRS, CDR2 YFSETQ. The CDR3: CASSRGETQYF. CDR3 sequence (DNA): TGCGCCAGCAGCAGGGGGGAGACCCAGTACTTC.

This chain joins TRBV2 and TRBJ2-7, with TRBD1 matching over 9 bases. Germline values: CDR1 SNHLY, CDR2 FYNNEI. V lost 4 bases to trimming and J lost 2 bases; unmatched junction nucleotides: 3. The CDR3 is made up of 14 amino acids. In DNA form, the CDR3 reads TGTGCCAGCAGTGTTACAGGGGGCCCCTACGAGCAGTACTTC. This sequence encodes CASSVTGGPYEQYF.

The rearrangement joins TRBV5-4 to TRBJ2-5; 7 nucleotides match TRBD2. The CDR3 length is 13 residues. J was trimmed by 5 bases and V by 0 bases; bases with no gene match: 1. Germline lookup yields CDR1 SGHNT and CDR2 YYREEE (reference sequence). CDR3 DNA sequence: TGTGCCAGCAGCTTGGTGGGGGGGGAGACCCAGTACTTC. Protein sequence: CASSLVGGETQYF.

The chain links TRBV5-4 to TRBJ2-7, with D perhaps TRBD2 (6 bases). The CDR3 is 14 residues long. V was clipped by 0 bases and J by 4 bases, with 11 bases between them. The V gene's germline CDR1 is SGHNT and CDR2 YYREEE (reference sequence). DNA of the CDR3: TGTGCCAGCAGCTTGGAAGGTAGCGGTTACGAGCAGTACTTC. Protein: CASSLEGSGYEQYF.

The rearrangement uses TRBV6-5 and TRBJ2-3; no clear D. Trimming took 6 bases from V and 0 from J, leaving 10 bases between them. Looked up from germline, CDR1 is MNHEY and CDR2 is SVGAGI. This CDR3 spans 14 amino acids. CDR3 residues: CASRRVPSTDTQYF. CDR3 DNA sequence: TGTGCCAGCAGGCGTGTTCCAAGCACAGATACGCAGTATTTT.

This chain links TRBV10-3 with TRBJ1-1; 8 bases agree with TRBD1. V dropped 6 bases and J dropped 12; count of bases not matched to a gene: 9. The germline V gene has CDR1 ENHRY and CDR2 SYGVKD. The CDR3 spans 12 residues. The CDR3 sequence is CAISREDRATFF. Here the CDR3 DNA reads TGTGCCATCAGCCGAGAGGACAGGGCAACTTTCTTT.

The V call is TRBV30, the J call TRBJ1-6; 8 positions agree with TRBD1. This CDR3 has 13 residues. The trim removed 3 bases at V and 8 bases at J, leaving 3 bases unmatched. Looked up from germline, CDR1 is GTSNPN and CDR2 is SVGIG (reference sequence). The CDR3 DNA sequence: TGTGCCTGGAGAGGGACAGGTGATTCACCCCTCCACTTT. It translates to CAWRGTGDSPLHF.